This TCR beta chain was observed in a study of T cell repertoires in cytomegalovirus infection. Study information: Recently identified HLA-C-restricted CMV epitopes and well-studied HLA-B-restricted CMV epitopes were used by the study. Shared public TCR beta signatures pointed to both CMV infection and a matching HLA type. Study-level findings and limits: Public TCR beta family frequency separated CMV-and-HLA carriers, including in an independent cohort. The ex vivo response was dominated by HLA-C-restricted CMV-specific TCR beta clonotypes.

MiXCR, run by TCRdb on the reads, gives a single entry per CDR3 protein. The table includes hundreds of thousands of distinct CDR3 sequences, roughly 30% detected once. Germline CDR1 is SGDLS and CDR2 is YYNGEE. The length of the CDR3 is 16 residues. Between the trimmed V and J ends, which lost 0 bases and 1 base, there was a span of 11 bases. This clonotype has only one observation. The antigen is unknown. V gene TRBV9 combines with J gene TRBJ1-3; possible D gene TRBD1, 6 bases. This clonotype was obtained from a human donor in good health (CMV status not recorded). Some clones in this sample may be carry-over from other donors' samples. Sequencing used cultured CD8+ T cells from PBMCs, obtained from culture after CMV antigen stimulation. Here the CDR3 reads CASSVEGVRSGNTIYF. In DNA form, the CDR3 reads TGTGCCAGCAGCGTAGAGGGGGTAAGATCTGGAAACACCATATATTTT.